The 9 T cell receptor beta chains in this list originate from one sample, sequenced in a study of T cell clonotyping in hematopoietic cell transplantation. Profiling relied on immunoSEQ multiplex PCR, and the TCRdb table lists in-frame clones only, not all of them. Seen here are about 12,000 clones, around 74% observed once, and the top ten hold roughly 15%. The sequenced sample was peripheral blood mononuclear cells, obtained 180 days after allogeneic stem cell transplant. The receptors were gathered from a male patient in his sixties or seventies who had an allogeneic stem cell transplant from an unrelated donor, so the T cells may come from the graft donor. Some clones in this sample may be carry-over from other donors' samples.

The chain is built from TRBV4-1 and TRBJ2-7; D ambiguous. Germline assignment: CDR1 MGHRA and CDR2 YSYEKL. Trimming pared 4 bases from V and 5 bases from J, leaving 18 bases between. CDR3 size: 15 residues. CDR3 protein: CASSRGSGVTDEQYF. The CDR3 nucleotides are TGCGCCAGCAGCCGGGGTTCGGGTGTCACGGACGAGCAGTACTTC.

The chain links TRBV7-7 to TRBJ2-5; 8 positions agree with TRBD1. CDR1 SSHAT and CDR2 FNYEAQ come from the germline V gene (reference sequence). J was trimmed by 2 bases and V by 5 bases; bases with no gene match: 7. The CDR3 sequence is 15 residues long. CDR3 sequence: CASSPDRGGQETQYF. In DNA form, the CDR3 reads TGTGCCAGCAGCCCCGACAGGGGTGGGCAAGAGACCCAGTACTTC.

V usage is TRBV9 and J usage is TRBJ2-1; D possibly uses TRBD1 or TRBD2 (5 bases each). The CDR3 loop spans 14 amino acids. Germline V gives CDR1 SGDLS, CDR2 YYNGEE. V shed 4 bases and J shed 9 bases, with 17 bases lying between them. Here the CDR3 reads CASSLATAPGEQFF. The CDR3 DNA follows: TGTGCCAGCAGCTTAGCGACAGCCCCGGGTGAGCAGTTCTTC.

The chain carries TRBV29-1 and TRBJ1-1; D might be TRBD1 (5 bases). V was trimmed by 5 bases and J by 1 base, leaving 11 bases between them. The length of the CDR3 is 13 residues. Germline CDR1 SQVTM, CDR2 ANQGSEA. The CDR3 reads CSVQDGGNTEAFF. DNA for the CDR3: TGCAGCGTTCAGGACGGGGGGAACACTGAAGCTTTCTTT.

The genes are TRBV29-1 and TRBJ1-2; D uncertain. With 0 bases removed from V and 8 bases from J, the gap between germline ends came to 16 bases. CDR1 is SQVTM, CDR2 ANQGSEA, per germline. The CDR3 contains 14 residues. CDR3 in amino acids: CSVEDVAKLGGYTF. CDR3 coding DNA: TGCAGCGTTGAAGACGTCGCAAAGCTGGGGGGCTACACCTTC.

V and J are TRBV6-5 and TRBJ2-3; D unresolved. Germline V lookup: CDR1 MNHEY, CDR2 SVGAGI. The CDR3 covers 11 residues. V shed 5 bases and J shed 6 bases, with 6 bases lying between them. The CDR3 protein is CASSTRDTQYF. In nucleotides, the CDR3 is TGTGCCAGCAGTACCCGGGATACGCAGTATTTT.

This CDR3 reads CASNKGWVNQPQHF. The CDR3 bases are TGTGCCAGCAATAAGGGGTGGGTCAATCAGCCCCAGCATTTT. V is TRBV6-6 and J is TRBJ1-5; weak D call: TRBD1 (5 bases). Germline V gives CDR1 MNHNY, CDR2 SVGAGI (reference sequence). The CDR3 has 14 residues. V was trimmed by 7 bases and J by 3 bases, leaving 13 bases between them.

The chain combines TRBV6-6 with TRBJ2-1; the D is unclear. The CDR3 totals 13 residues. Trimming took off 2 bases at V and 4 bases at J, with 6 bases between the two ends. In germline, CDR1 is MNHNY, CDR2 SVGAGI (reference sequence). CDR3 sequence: CASSYNSYNEQFF. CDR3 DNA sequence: TGTGCCAGCAGTTACAACAGTTACAATGAGCAGTTCTTC.

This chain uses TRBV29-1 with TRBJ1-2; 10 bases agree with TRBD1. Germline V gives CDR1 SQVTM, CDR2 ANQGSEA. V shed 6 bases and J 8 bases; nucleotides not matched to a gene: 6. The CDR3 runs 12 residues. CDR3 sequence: CSVDGTGEGYTF. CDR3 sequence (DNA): TGCAGCGTCGACGGGACAGGGGAAGGCTACACCTTC.